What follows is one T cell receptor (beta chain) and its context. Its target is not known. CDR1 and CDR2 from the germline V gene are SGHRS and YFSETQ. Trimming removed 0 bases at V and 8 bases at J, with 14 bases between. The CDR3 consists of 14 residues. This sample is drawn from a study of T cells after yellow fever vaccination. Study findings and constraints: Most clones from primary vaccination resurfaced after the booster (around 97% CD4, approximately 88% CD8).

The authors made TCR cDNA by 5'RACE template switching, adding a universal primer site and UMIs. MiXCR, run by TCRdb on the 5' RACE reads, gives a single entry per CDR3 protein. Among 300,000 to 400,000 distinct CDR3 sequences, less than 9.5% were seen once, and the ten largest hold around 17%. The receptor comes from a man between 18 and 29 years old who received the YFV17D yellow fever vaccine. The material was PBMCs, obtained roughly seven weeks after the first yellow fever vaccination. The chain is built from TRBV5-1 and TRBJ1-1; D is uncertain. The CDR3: CASSLEGKPSEAFF. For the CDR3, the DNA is TGCGCCAGCAGCTTGGAAGGGAAACCGAGCGAAGCTTTCTTT.